A single sample is the source of the 3 T cell receptor beta chains below, sequenced in a study of blood T cell repertoires in COVID-19. Only in-frame clones appear in the TCRdb table, and some are missing; sequencing was by immunoSEQ multiplex PCR. The sample has 150,000 to 200,000 clones, under 90% seen once. Input material: PBMCs or T cells enriched from blood (not recorded which). These receptors were taken from a man between 50 and 59 years old who had recovered from COVID-19.

The genes are TRBV7-2 and TRBJ2-2; 9 bases fit TRBD1. The CDR3 spans 15 residues. Per the germline V gene, CDR1 is SGHTA and CDR2 is FQGNSA. With 5 bases clipped from V and 10 bases from J, the junction kept 11 bases outside the gene matches. The CDR3 reads CASSPKQGAGLELFF. The CDR3 bases are TGTGCCAGCAGCCCGAAACAGGGGGCGGGTTTGGAGCTGTTTTTT.

The chain couples TRBV4-2 to TRBJ1-5; 10 bases agree with TRBD1. The CDR3 is 19 amino acids. Germline V gene lookup returns CDR1 LGHNA and CDR2 YNFKEQ. Trimming cost V 1 base and J 1 base; bases outside gene matches: 10. The CDR3 region has the DNA TGTGCCAGCAGCCAAGGGGACAGGGGAGGTGTTTGGAGCAATCAGCCCCAGCATTTT. This gives the protein CASSQGDRGGVWSNQPQHF.

V gene TRBV7-6 combines with J gene TRBJ2-3; weak D call: TRBD2 (6 bases). Per the germline V gene, CDR1 is SGHVS and CDR2 is FNYEAQ. The CDR3 is 14 residues long. The V end lost 3 bases, the J end lost 0 bases, and 7 bases lay between the germline ends. The DNA of the CDR3 is TGTGCCAGCAGCTTTCGGGGGAGCACAGATACGCAGTATTTT. Its protein product is CASSFRGSTDTQYF.